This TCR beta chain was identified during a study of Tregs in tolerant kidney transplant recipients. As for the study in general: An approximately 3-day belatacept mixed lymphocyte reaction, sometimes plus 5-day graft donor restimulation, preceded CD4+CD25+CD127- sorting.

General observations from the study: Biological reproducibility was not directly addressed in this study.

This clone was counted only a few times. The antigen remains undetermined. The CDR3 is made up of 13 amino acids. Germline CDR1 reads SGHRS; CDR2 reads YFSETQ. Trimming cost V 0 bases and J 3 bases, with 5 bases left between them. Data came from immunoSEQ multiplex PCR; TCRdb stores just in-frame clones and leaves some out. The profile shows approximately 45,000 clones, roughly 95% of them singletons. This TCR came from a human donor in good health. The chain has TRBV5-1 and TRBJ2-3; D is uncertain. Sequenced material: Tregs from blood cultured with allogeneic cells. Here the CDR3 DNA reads TGCGCCAGCAGCTTGGATGGGACAGATACGCAGTATTTT. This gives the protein CASSLDGTDTQYF.